This TCR beta chain is drawn from a study of blood T cell repertoires in COVID-19. Turning to the study itself: PBMCs, B-cell-depleted T cells, or T cells were the source of the cDNA or gDNA that made up the material.

CDR3 length: 16 residues. Trimming left V 1 base short and J 3 bases short, with 16 bases between. Looked up from germline, CDR1 is MNHNS and CDR2 is SASEGT. Authors' analysis steps: Amplified reference gene primers provided the basis for estimating nucleated cell counts. TCRdb's table, derived via immunoSEQ multiplex PCR, lists solely in-frame clones and lacks some. That table furnishes V, J and clone size, whereas the DNA furnished D and trimming. The profile shows around 250,000 clones, about 80% of them singletons. This chain uses TRBV6-1 with TRBJ2-7, with D tentatively TRBD2 (6 bases). Sequencing was done on a sample of peripheral blood. This receptor was taken from a man aged 45 to 65 with active or convalescent COVID-19. The CDR3 spells CASSEVGGSPIYEQYF. In DNA form, the CDR3 reads TGTGCCAGCAGTGAAGTCGGGGGTTCCCCAATCTACGAGCAGTACTTC.